This T cell receptor (beta chain) derives from a study of sequential checkpoint blockade in melanoma. Study at large: Randomization was 1:1 between first-line nivolumab→ipilimumab and ipilimumab→nivolumab. After both sequences, patients received maintenance nivolumab.

Produced via immunoSEQ multiplex PCR; TCRdb's table is partial and in-frame only. The sample lists 13,000 or so clones, around two thirds occurring once. The treatment denotes: randomized to nivolumab then ipilimumab (arm A) or the reverse (arm B). Patients had received no earlier DNA-damaging chemotherapy. From thawed PBMCs, live CD3+CD8+ cells negative for CD19 and CD56 were sorted. The germline V gene has CDR1 SNHLY and CDR2 FYNNEI. Trimming left V 7 bases short and J 4 bases short, with 23 bases between. This CDR3 contains 17 residues. The rearrangement uses TRBV2 and TRBJ2-1, with TRBD2 as a possible D gene (6 bases). The TCR was taken from a human donor with melanoma. Here the sequenced sample was CD8+ T cells sorted from blood (inferred from file names), taken from a patient given nivolumab and ipilimumab in sequence. CDR3 nucleotides: TGTGCCAGCACCGAGGGAGGTGAAACTGCTGGTTACAATGAGCAGTTCTTC. Its protein is CASTEGGETAGYNEQFF.